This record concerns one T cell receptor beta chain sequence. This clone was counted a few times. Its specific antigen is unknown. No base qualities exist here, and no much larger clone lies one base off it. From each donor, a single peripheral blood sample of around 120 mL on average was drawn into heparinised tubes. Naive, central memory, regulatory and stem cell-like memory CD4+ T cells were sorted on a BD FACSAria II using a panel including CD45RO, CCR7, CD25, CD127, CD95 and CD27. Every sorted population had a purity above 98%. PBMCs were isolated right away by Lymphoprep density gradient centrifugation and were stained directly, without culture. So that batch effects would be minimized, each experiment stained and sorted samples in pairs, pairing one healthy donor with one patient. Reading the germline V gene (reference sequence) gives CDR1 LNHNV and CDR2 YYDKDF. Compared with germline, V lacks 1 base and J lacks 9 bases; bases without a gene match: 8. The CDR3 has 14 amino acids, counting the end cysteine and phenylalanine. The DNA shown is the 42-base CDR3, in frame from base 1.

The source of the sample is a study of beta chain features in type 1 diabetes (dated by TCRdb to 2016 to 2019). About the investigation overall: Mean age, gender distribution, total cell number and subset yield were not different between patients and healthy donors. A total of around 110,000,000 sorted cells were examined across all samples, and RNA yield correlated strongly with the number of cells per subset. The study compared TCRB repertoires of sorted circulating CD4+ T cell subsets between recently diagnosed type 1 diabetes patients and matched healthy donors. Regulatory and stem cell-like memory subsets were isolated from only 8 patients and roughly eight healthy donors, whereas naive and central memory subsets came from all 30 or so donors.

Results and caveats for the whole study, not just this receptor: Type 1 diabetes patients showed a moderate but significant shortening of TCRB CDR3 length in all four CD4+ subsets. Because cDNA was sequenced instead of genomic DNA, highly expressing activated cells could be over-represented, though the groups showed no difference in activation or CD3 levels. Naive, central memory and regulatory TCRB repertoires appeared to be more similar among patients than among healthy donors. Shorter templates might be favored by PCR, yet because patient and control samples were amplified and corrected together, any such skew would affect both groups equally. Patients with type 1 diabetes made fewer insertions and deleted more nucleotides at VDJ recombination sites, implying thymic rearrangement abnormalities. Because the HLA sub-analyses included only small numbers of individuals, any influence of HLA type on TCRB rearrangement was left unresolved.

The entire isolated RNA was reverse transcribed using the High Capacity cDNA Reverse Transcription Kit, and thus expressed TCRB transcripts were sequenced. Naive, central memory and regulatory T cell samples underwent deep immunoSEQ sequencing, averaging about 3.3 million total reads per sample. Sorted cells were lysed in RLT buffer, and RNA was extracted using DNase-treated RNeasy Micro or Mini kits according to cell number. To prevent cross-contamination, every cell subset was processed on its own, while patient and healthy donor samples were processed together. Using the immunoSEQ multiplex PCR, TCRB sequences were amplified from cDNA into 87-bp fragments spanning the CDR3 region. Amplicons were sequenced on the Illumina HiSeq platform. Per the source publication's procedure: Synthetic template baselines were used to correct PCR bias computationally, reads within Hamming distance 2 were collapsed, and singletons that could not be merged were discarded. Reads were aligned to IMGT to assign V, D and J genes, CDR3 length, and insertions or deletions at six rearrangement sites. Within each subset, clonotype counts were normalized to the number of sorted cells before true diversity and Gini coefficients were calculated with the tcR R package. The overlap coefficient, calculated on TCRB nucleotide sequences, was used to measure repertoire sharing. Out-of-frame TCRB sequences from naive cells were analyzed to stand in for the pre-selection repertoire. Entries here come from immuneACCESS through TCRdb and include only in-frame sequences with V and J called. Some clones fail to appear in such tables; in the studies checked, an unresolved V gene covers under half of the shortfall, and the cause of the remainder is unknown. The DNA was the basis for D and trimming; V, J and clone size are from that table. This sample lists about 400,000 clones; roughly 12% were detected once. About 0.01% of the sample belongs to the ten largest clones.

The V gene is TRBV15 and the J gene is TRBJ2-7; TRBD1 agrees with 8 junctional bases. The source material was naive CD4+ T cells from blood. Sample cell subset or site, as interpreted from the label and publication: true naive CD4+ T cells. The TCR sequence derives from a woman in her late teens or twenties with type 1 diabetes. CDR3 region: CATSRGTGSAGQYF. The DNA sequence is TGTGCCACCAGCAGAGGGACAGGGTCGGCCGGGCAGTACTTC.